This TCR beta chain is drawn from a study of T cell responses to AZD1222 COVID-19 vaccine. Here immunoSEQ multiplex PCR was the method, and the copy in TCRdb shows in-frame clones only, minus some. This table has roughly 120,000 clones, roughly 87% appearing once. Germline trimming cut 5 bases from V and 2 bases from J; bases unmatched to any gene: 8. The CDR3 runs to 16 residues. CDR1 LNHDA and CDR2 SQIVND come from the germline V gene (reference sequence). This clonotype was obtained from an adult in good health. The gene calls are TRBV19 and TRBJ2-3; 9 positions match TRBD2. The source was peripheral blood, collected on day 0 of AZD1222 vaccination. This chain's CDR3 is CASSSSGVAFTDTQYF. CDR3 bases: TGTGCCAGTAGTTCTAGCGGGGTAGCTTTCACAGATACGCAGTATTTT.